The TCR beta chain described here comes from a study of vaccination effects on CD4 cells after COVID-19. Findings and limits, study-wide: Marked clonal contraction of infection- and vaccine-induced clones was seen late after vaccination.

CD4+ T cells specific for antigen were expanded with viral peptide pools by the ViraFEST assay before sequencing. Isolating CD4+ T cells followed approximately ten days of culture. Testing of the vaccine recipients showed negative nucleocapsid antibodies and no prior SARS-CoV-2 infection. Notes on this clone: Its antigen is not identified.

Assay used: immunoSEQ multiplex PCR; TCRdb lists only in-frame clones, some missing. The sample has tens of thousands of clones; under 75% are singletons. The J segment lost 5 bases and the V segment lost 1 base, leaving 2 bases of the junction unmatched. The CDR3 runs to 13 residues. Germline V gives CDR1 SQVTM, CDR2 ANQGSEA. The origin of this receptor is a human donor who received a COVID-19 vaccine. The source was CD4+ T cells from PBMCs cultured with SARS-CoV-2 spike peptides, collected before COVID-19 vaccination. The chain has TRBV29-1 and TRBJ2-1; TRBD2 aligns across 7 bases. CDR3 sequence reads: CSVEGSGDNEQFF. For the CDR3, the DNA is TGCAGCGTTGAAGGCAGCGGGGACAATGAGCAGTTCTTC.